This T cell receptor beta chain was obtained from a study of vaccination and CD4 T cells after COVID-19. The study sequenced cultured CD4+ T cell DNA using the Oncomine TCR Beta short-read assay. Each CDR3 protein gets one entry after TCRdb re-called the PCR reads with MiXCR. The sample records about 21,000 distinct CDR3 sequences, less than 65% being singletons. V gave up 2 bases and J gave up 4 bases, with 8 bases separating them. The CDR3 has 13 residues. Germline loops: CDR1 LNHDA, CDR2 SQIVND (reference sequence). Documented treatment: approximately nine-day PBMC culture with coronavirus spike peptide pools or control peptides (ViraFEST assay). As for this clonotype: Antigen: not known.

The chain joins TRBV19 to TRBJ2-5, with D perhaps matching TRBD1 (5 bases). This clonotype was sampled from a human donor who had recovered from COVID-19. Specimen: CD4+ T cells from blood, cultured in vitro, collected after SARS-CoV-2 vaccination. The CDR3 is CASSIRQRETQYF. The CDR3 nucleotides read TGTGCCAGTAGTATACGACAGCGAGAGACCCAGTACTTC.